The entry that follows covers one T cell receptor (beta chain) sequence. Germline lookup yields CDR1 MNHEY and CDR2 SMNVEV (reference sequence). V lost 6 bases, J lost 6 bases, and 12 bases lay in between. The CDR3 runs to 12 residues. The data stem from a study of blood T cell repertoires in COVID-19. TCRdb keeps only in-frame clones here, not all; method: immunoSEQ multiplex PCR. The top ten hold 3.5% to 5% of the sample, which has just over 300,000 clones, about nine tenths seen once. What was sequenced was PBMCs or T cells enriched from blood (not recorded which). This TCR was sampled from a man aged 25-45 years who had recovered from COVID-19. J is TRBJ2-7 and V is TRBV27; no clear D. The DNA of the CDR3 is TGTGCCAGCAGCCGCGCATCCGGCGAGCAGTACTTC. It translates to CASSRASGEQYF.